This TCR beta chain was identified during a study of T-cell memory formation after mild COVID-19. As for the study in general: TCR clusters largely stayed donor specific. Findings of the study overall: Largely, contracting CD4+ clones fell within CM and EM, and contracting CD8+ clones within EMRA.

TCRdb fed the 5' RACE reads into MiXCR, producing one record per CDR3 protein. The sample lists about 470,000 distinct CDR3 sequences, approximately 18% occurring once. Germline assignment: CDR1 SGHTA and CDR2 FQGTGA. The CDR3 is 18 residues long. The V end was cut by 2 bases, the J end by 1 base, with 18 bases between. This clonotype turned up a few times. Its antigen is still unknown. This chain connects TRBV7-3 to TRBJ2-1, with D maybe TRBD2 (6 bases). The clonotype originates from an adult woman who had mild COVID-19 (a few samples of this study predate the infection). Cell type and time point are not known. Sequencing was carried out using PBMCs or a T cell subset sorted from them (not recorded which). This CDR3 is CASSLGWEAPGSYNEQFF. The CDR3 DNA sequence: TGTGCCAGCAGCTTAGGGTGGGAGGCCCCGGGGTCCTACAATGAGCAGTTCTTC.